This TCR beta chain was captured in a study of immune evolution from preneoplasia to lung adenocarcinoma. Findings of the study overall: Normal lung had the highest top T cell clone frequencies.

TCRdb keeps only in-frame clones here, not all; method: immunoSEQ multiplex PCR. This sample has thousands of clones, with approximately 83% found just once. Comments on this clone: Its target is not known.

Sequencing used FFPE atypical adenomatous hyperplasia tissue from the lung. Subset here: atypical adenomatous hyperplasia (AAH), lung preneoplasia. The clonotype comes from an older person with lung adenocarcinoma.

In nucleotides, the CDR3 is TGCAGCGTTGCCACCGGGACAGGATATGGCTACACCTTC. As protein: CSVATGTGYGYTF. The rearrangement uses TRBV29-1 and TRBJ1-2; 8 bases line up with TRBD1. Germline-derived CDR1 and CDR2 are SQVTM and ANQGSEA. Germline trimming cut 4 bases from V and 5 bases from J; bases unmatched to any gene: 6. This CDR3 is built from 13 residues.